This TCR beta chain is drawn from a study of blood T cell repertoires in COVID-19. Study overall: Sites in the United States, Italy and Spain provided acute and convalescent COVID-19 samples.

Categorization into cohorts depended on clinical history that participants reported. Before being deemed recovered, Cohort 3 donors had two negative PCRs, clearance, or symptom resolution. Methods used by the authors: It was from reference gene primer amplification that nucleated cell counts were estimated. Libraries were prepared by immunoSEQ multiplex PCR; TCRdb keeps only in-frame clonotypes and omits some of them. That table furnishes V, J and clone size, whereas the DNA furnished D and trimming. This sample has 250,000 or so clones, with approximately 86% found just once. This clone was recorded once. Germline assignment: CDR1 SQVTM and CDR2 ANQGSEA. The CDR3 is made up of 14 amino acids. J gave up 4 bases and V 4 bases, and 8 bases lay outside the gene matches.

The chain carries TRBV29-1 and TRBJ2-3; 7 bases fit TRBD2. The sample comprised PBMCs or T cells enriched from blood (not recorded which). The receptor comes from a woman in her fifties or sixties who had recovered from COVID-19. CDR3 sequence reads: CSVVRRESPDTQYF. In DNA form, the CDR3 reads TGCAGCGTTGTACGGCGGGAGTCCCCAGATACGCAGTATTTT.